There are many counts of the clone carrying this TCR beta chain. Its antigen remains unidentified. These data are taken from a study of response to subunit inactivated influenza vaccine. From germline, CDR1 is SGHAT and CDR2 FQNNGV. Trimming removed 0 bases from V and 6 bases from J; junction bases left unmatched: 3. This CDR3 has 15 residues. TCRdb re-analysed the RT-PCR reads in MiXCR, keeping a single row per CDR3 protein. The sample comprises more than 550,000 distinct CDR3 sequences, about 11% of which are singletons, and 9.5% to 12% rests with the top ten. Overall study findings and caveats: T cells newly recruited by each seasonal influenza vaccination are few, the authors suggested.

Separately, the same data were catalogued under a study of T cells expressing NK-cell markers. As that study records: Generation of TCR beta cDNA was performed by 5'RACE template switching incorporating UMIs. Restriction of sorting to alpha-beta TCR T cells was accomplished in several experiments using an anti-gamma-delta TCR antibody. There were a handful of donors in whom these clonotypes also led the CD3+CD56-NKG2C+ fraction. Specificity for HCMV among expanded NKG2C+ T cell clones was not established.

This TCR was sampled from a man aged 45-60 years who received an inactivated influenza vaccine. The sequenced sample was PBMCs from blood, obtained on the day of vaccination. The chain uses TRBV11-2 and TRBJ2-2, with 8 positions matching TRBD2. CDR3 coding DNA: TGTGCCAGCAGCTTAGATTACGGGGGGGCCGGGGAGCTGTTTTTT. This sequence encodes CASSLDYGGAGELFF.